The source of this TCR beta chain is a study of human T cells and chemical hapten exposure. Via MiXCR, TCRdb re-called the RACE reads, giving one row per CDR3 protein. The table includes over 55,000 distinct CDR3 sequences, more than 9.5% detected once. This clonotype was detected ten times or more. The time point here: patch test 3, about 24 weeks after DPC sensitization. As for treatment: therapeutic diphenylcyclopropenone sensitization with weekly scalp DPC. Total RNA was isolated from whole blood that had not been fractionated. The CDR3 has 16 residues. V was pared by 5 bases and J by 3 bases, with 17 bases between. Looked up from germline, CDR1 is MNHNS and CDR2 is SASEGT.

The TCR sequence derives from a woman between 45 and 65 years old with alopecia areata. Some clones in this sample may be carry-over from other donors' samples. The sequencing used whole blood, collected in connection with sensitization to the hapten diphenylcyclopropenone (DPC). The rearrangement joins TRBV6-1 to TRBJ1-5; weak D call: TRBD1 (5 bases). This CDR3 reads CASSQPRVPINQPQHF. The CDR3 nucleotides read TGTGCCAGCAGTCAACCCAGGGTCCCAATCAATCAGCCCCAGCATTTT.